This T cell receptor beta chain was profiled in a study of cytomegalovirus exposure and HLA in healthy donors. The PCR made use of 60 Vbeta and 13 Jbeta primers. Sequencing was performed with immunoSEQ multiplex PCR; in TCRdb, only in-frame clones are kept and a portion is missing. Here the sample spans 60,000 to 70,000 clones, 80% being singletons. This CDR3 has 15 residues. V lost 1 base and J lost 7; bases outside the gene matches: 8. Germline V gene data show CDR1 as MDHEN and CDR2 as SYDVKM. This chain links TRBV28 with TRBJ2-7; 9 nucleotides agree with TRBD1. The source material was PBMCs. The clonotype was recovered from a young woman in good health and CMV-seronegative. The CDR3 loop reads CASSLLGDRAGEQYF. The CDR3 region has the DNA TGTGCCAGCAGTTTATTAGGGGACAGGGCTGGGGAGCAGTACTTC. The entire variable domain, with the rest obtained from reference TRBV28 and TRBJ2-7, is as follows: DVKVTQSSRYLVKRTGEKVFLECVQDMDHENMFWYRQDPGLGLRLIYFSYDVKMKEKGDIPEGYSVSREKKERFSLILESASTNQTSMYLCASSLLGDRAGEQYFGPGTRLTVT.